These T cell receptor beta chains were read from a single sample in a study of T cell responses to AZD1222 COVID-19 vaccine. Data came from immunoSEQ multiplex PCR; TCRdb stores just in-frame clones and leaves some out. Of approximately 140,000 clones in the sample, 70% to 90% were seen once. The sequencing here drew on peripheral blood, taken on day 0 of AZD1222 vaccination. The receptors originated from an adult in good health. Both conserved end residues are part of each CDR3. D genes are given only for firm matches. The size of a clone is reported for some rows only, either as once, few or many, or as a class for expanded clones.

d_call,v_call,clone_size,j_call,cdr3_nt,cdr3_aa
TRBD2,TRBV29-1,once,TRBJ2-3,TGCAGCACCGGGACTAGCGGGGGCACAGATACGCAGTATTTT,CSTGTSGGTDTQYF
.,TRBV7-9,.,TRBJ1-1,TGTGCCAGCAGCTTAGGGGGACCCTTGGCTGGCACTGAAGCTTTCTTT,CASSLGGPLAGTEAFF
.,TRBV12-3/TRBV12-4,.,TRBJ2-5,TGTGCCAGCAGTTCCGCAGCCCAAGAGACCCAGTACTTC,CASSSAAQETQYF
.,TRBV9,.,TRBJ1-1,TGTGCCAGCAGCCAAAAGCAGGGCACTGAAGCTTTCTTT,CASSQKQGTEAFF
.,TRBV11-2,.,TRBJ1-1,TGTGCCAGCAGCTTAGAGGGGCGAGGGGCTTTCTTT,CASSLEGRGAFF
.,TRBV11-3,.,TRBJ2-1,TGTGCCAGCAGCTTAGGCCGGGGTCGCACAACTGAGCAGTTCTTC,CASSLGRGRTTEQFF
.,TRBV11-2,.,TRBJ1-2,TGTGCCAGCAGCACACCCTCGAACTATGGCTACACCTTC,CASSTPSNYGYTF
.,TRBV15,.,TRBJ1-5,TGTGCCACCAGCAGACCCAGCCCCCGGTTAGAGCCCCAGCATTTT,CATSRPSPRLEPQHF
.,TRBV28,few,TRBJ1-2,TGTGCCAGCATATGGTCAGGGACGAACTATGGCTACACCTTC,CASIWSGTNYGYTF
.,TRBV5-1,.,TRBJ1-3,TGCGCCAGCAGCTTGGTACTAGGGGGAAACACCATATATTTT,CASSLVLGGNTIYF
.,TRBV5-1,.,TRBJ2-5,TGCGCCAGCAGAAGGGCTGCGGGCCAAGAGACCCAGTACTTC,CASRRAAGQETQYF
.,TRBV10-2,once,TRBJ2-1,TGCGCCAGCAATGAGCGAGGGTACAATGAGCAGTTCTTC,CASNERGYNEQFF
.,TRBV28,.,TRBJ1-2,TGTGCCAGCAGCCAAGCCGCGACAGGATGGGTAGGTGATCCCTTC,CASSQAATGWVGDPF
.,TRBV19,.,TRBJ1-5,TGTGCCAGTAGAGCCAGATCCCCGGAGTTAGAACAGCCCCAGCATTTT,CASRARSPELEQPQHF
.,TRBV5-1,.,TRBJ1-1,TGCGCCAGCAGCTTGCGGGGCAGGGAGAGTAGGAACACTGAAGCTTTCTTT,CASSLRGRESRNTEAFF
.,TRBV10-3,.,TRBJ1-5,TGTGCCATCAGTGACACACCCCGGGGGTTCAATCAGCCCCAGCATTTT,CAISDTPRGFNQPQHF
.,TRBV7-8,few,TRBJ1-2,TGTGCCAGCAGCTTTACCGAACAGAACTATGGCTACACCTTC,CASSFTEQNYGYTF
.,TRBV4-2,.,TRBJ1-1,TGTGCCAGCAGCCAGCCGGACAAGATTGGAACTGAAGCTTTCTTT,CASSQPDKIGTEAFF
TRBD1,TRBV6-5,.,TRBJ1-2,TGTGCCAGCGTTACCGACAGGGGGGTTTATGGCTACACCTTC,CASVTDRGVYGYTF
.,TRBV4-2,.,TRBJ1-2,TGTGCCAGCAGCCAAATTCTCGGTGGGGCCTATGGCTACACCTTC,CASSQILGGAYGYTF
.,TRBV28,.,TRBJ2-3,TGTGCCAGCAGCCGACGGGGGGCACCCCGGGATACGCAGTATTTT,CASSRRGAPRDTQYF
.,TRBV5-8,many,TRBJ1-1,TGTGCCAGCAGCGCTACACGCAACACTGAAGCTTTCTTT,CASSATRNTEAFF
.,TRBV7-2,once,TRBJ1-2,TGTGCCAGCAGCCACCAGGGGTTGGCAGGTTATGGCTACACCTTC,CASSHQGLAGYGYTF
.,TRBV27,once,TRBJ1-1,TGTGCCAGCAGTTTATTCCGCGCTGGGCCGAACACTGAAGCTTTCTTT,CASSLFRAGPNTEAFF
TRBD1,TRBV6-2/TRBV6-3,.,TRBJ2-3,TGTGCCAGCAGTCCGGGACAGGGGGTAGATACGCAGTATTTT,CASSPGQGVDTQYF
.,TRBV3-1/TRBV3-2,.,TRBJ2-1,TGTGCCAGCAGCCCGCTACTAGGATCCTACAATGAGCAGTTCTTC,CASSPLLGSYNEQFF
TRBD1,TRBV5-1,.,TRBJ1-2,TGCGCCAGCAGCTTGGAGGGGACAGGGGGAAGTCTCTCTGGCTACACCTTC,CASSLEGTGGSLSGYTF
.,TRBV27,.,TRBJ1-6,TGTGCCAGCAGTTTATCGAACAGGGCTATCAGCTCCTATAATTCACCCCTCCACTTT,CASSLSNRAISSYNSPLHF